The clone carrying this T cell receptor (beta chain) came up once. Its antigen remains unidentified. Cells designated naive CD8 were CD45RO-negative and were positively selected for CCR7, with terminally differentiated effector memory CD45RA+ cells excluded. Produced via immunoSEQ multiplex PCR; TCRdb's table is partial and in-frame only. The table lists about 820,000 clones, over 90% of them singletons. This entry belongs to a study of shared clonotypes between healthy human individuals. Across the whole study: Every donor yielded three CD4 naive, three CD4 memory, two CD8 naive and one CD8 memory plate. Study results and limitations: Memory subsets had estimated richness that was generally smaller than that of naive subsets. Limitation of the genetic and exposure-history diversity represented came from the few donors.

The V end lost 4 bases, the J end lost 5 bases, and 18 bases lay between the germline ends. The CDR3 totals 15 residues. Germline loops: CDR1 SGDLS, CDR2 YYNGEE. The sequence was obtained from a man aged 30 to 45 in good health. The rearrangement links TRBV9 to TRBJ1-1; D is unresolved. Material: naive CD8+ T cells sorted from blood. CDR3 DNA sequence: TGTGCCAGCAGCCCTCGGGGTGGGGAACGGACTGAAGCTTTCTTT. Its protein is CASSPRGGERTEAFF.